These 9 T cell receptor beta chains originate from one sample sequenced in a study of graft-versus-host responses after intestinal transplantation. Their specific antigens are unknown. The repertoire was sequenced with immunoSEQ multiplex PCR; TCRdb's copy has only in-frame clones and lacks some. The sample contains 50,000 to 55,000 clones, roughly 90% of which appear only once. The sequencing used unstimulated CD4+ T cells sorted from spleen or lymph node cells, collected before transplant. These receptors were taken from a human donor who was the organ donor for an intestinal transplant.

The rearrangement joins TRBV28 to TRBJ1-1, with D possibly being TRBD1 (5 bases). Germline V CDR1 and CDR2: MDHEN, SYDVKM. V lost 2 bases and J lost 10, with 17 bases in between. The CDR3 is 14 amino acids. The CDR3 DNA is TGTGCCAGCAGTTTACAGGGTCCCCTGAAGGGAGCTTTCTTT. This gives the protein CASSLQGPLKGAFF.

The CDR3 loop reads CSAMTGNKPQHF. The CDR3 DNA follows: TGCAGCGCTATGACAGGAAATAAGCCCCAGCATTTT. The V call is TRBV29-1, the J call TRBJ1-5, with D possibly TRBD1 on 6 matching bases. Germline V gene lookup returns CDR1 SQVTM and CDR2 ANQGSEA. V was shortened by 7 bases and J by 8 bases, with 15 bases between the two germline ends. The CDR3 consists of 12 residues.

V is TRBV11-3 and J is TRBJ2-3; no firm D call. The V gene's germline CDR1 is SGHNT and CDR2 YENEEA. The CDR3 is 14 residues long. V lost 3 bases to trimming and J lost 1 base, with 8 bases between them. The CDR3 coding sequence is TGTGCCAGCAGCTTTGGGCAGGGCACAGATACGCAGTATTTT. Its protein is CASSFGQGTDTQYF.

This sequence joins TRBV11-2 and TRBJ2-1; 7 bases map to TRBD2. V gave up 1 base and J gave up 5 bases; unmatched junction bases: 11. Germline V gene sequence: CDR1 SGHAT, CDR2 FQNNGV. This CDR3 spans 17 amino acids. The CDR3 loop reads CASSLVGWGGLNNEQFF. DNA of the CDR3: TGTGCCAGCAGCTTAGTAGGTTGGGGGGGACTGAACAATGAGCAGTTCTTC.

The CDR3 region has the DNA TGTGCCAGCAGAGGGGGGACAGCAACTAATGAAAAACTGTTTTTT. Translating gives CASRGGTATNEKLFF. V is TRBV28 and J is TRBJ1-4, with TRBD1 identical over 7 bases. Germline loops: CDR1 MDHEN, CDR2 SYDVKM. Trimming at V came to 6 bases and at J to 0 bases, leaving 4 bases not matched to a gene. There are 15 residues in the CDR3.

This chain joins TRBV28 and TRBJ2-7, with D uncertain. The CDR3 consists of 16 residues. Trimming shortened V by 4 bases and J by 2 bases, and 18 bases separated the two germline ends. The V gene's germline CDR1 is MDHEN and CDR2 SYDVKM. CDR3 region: CASSSPRDSLTYEQYF. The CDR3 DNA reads TGTGCCAGCAGTTCCCCGCGTGACTCTTTAACCTACGAGCAGTACTTC.

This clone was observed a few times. Written as DNA, the CDR3 is TGTGCCAGCAGCCCTACGGGACAGGGACCCTACGAGCAGTACTTC. This gives the protein CASSPTGQGPYEQYF. V is TRBV4-2 and J is TRBJ2-7; 9 bases are shared with TRBD1. The CDR3 length is 15 residues. The V segment lost 4 bases and the J segment 2 bases; nucleotides outside the gene matches: 6. Germline CDR1 is LGHNA and CDR2 is YNFKEQ.

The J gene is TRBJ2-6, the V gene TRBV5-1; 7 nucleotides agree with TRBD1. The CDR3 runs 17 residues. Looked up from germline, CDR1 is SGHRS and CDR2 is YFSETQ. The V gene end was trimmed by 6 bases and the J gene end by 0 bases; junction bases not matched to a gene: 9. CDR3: CASTRDSPHSGANVLTF. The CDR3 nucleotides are TGCGCCAGCACCCGGGACAGCCCCCACTCTGGGGCCAACGTCCTGACTTTC.

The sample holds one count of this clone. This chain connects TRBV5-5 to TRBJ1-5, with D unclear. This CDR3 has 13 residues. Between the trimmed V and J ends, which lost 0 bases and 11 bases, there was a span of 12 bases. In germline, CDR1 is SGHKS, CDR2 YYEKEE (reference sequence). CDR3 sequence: CASSLDSAPTQHF. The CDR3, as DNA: TGTGCCAGCAGCTTGGACAGTGCTCCAACCCAGCATTTT.